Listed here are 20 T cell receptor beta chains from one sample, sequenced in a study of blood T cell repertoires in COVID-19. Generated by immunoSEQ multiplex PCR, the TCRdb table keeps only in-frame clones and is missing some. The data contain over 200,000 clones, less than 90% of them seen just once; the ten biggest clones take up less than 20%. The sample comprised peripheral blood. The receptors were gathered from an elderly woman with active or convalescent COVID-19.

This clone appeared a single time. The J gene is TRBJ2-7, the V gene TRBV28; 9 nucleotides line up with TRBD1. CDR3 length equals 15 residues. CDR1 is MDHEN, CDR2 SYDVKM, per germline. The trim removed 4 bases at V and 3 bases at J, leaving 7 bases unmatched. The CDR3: CASSSPGTGFYEQYF. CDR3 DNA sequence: TGTGCCAGCAGTTCCCCCGGGACAGGGTTCTACGAGCAGTACTTC.

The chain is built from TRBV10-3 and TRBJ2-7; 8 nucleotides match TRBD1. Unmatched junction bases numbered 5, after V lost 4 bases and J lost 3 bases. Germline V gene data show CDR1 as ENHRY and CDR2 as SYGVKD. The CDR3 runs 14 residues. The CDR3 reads CAISGGTGGYEQYF. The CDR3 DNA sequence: TGTGCCATCAGTGGGGGGACAGGAGGCTACGAGCAGTACTTC.

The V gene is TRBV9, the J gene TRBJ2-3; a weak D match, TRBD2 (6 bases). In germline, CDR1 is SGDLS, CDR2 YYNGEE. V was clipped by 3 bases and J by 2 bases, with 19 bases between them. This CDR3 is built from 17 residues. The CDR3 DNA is TGTGCCAGCAGCGGGTGGGGGAGAGGAGGGGCCACAGATACGCAGTATTTT. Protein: CASSGWGRGGATDTQYF.

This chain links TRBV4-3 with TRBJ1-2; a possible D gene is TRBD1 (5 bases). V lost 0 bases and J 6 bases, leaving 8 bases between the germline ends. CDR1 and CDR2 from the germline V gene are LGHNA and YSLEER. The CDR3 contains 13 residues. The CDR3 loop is CASSQEPGDGYTF. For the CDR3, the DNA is TGCGCCAGCAGCCAAGAACCGGGGGATGGCTACACCTTC.

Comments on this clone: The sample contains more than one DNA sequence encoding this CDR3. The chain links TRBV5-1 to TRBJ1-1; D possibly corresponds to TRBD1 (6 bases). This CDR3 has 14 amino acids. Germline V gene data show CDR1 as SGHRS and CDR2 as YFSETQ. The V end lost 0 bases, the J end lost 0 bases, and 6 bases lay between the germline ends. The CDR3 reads CASSLGQVNTEAFF. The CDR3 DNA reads TGCGCCAGCAGCTTGGGACAGGTGAACACTGAAGCTTTCTTT.

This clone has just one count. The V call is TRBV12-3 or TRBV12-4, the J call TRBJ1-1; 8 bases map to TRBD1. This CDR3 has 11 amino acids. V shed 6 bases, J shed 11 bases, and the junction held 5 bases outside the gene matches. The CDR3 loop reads CASRDRVDAFF. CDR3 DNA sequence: TGTGCCAGCAGGGACAGGGTTGATGCTTTCTTT.

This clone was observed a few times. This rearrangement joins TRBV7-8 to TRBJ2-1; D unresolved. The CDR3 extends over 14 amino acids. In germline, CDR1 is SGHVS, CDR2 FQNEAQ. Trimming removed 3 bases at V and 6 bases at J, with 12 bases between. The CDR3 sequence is CASSFRSDFNEQFF. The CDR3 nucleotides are TGTGCCAGCAGCTTTAGATCCGACTTCAATGAGCAGTTCTTC.

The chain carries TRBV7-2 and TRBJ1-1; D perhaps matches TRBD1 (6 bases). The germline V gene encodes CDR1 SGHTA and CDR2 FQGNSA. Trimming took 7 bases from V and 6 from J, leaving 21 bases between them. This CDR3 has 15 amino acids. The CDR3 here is CASNFGGGPFSEAFF. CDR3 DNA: TGTGCCAGCAACTTTGGGGGGGGGCCGTTCTCTGAAGCTTTCTTT. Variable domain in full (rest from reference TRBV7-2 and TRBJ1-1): GAGVSQSPSNKVTEKGKDVELRCDPISGHTALYWYRQSLGQGLEFLIYFQGNSAPDKSGLPSDRFSAERTGGSVSTLTIQRTQQEDSAVYLCASNFGGGPFSEAFFGQGTRLTVV.

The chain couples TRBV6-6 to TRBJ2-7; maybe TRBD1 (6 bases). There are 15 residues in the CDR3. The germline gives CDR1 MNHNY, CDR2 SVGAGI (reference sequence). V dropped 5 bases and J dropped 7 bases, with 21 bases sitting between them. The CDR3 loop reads CASSPSGHAVGEQYF. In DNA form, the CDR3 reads TGTGCCAGCAGTCCCTCGGGACATGCTGTAGGGGAGCAGTACTTC.

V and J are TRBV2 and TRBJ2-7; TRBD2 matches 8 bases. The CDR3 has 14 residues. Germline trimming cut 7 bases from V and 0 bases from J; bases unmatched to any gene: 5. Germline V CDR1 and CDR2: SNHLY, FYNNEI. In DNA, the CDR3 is TGTGCCAGCAATCGCGGGGGGACCTCCTACGAGCAGTACTTC. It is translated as CASNRGGTSYEQYF.

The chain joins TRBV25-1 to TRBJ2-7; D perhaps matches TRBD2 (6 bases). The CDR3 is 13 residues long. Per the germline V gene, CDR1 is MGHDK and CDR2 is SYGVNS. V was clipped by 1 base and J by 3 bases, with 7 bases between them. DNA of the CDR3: TGTGCCAGCAGTGAATTGGGGGGCTACGAGCAGTACTTC. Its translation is CASSELGGYEQYF.

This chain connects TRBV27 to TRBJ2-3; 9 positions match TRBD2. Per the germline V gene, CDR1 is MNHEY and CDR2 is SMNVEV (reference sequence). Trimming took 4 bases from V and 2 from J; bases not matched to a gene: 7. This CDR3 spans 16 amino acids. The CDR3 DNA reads TGTGCCAGCAGTTCACCCGGGACTAGCTACACAGATACGCAGTATTTT. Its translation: CASSSPGTSYTDTQYF.

The CDR3 coding sequence is TGTGCCAGCAGCCCCTTCCCTCGGACTAGCGGGGCGGATGAGCAGTTCTTC. It yields the protein CASSPFPRTSGADEQFF. The chain couples TRBV7-2 to TRBJ2-1; 12 bases align to TRBD2. Germline-derived CDR1 and CDR2 are SGHTA and FQGNSA. Unmatched junction bases numbered 13, after V lost 5 bases and J lost 8 bases. The CDR3 has 17 amino acids.

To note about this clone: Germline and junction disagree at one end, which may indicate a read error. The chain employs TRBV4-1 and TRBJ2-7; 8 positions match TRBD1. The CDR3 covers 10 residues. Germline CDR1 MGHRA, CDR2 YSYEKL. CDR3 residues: CASSPDRGNF. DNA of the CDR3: TGCGCCAGCAGCCCCGACAGGGGTAACTTC.

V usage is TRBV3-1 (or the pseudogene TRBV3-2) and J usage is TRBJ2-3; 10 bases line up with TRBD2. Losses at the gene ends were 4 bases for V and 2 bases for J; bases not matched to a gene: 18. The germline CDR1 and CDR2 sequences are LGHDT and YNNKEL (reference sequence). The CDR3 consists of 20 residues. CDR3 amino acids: CASSRLVSGGPIDDTDTQYF. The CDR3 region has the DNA TGTGCCAGCAGCCGCCTTGTTAGCGGGGGGCCCATTGACGACACAGATACGCAGTATTTT.

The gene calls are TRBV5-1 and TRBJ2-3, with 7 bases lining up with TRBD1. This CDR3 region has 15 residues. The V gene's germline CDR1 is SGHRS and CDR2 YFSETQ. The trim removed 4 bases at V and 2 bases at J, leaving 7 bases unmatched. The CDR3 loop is CASSPRTGNTDTQYF. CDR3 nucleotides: TGCGCCAGCAGCCCCCGGACAGGCAACACAGATACGCAGTATTTT.

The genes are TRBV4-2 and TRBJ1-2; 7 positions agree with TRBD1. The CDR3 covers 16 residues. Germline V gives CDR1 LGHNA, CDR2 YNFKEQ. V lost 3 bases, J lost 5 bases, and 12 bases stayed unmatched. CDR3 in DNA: TGTGCCAGCAGCCAGTATTCCGGGACAGTTTCTTATGGCTACACCTTC. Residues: CASSQYSGTVSYGYTF.

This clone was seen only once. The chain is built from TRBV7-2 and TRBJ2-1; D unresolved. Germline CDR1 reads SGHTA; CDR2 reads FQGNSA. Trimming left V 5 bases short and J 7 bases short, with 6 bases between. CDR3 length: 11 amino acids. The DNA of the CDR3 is TGTGCCAGCAGCCCCAGGAATGAGCAGTTCTTC. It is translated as CASSPRNEQFF.

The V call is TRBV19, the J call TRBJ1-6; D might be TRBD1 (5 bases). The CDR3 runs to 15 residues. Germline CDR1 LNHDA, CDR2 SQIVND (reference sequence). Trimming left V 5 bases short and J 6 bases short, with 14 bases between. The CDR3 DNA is TGTGCCAGTAGTTTAAACCAGGGTGGTAATTCACCCCTCCACTTT. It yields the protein CASSLNQGGNSPLHF.

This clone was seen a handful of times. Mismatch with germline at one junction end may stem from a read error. CDR3 residues: CASRKAGGLDF. Here the CDR3 DNA reads TGTGCCAGCAGAAAAGCGGGGGGGCTGGACTTC. This rearrangement joins TRBV12-3 or TRBV12-4 to TRBJ2-5; 10 nucleotides match TRBD2. This CDR3 region has 11 residues.